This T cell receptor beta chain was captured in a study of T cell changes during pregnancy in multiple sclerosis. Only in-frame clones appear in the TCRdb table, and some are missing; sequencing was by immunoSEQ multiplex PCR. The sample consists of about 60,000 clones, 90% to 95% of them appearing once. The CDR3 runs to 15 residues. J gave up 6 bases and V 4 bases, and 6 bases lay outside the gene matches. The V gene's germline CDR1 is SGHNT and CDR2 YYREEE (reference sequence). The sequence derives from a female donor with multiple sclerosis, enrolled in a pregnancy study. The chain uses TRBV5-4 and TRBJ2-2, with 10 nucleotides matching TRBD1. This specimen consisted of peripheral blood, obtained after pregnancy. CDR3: CASSLGTGAAGELFF. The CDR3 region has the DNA TGTGCCAGCAGCCTCGGGACAGGGGCTGCCGGGGAGCTGTTTTTT.